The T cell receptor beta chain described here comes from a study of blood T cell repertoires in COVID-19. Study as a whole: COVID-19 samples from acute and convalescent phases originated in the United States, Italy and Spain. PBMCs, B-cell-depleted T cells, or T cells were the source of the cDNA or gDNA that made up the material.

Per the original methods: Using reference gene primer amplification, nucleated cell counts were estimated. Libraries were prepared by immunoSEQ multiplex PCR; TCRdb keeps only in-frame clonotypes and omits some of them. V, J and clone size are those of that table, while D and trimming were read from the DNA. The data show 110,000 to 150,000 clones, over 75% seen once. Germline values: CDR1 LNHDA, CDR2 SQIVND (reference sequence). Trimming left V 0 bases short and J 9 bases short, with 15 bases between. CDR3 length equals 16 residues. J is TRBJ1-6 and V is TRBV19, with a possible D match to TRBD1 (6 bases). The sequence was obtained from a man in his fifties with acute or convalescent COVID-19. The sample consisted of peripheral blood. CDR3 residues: CASSIEWGRGSSPLHF. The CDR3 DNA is TGTGCCAGTAGTATAGAGTGGGGCAGGGGATCTTCACCCCTCCACTTT.